The 23 T cell receptor beta chains listed next were all sequenced from one sample in a study of CD8+CD57+ T cells in acquired aplastic anemia. The template for TCR beta VDJ and CDR3 sequence profiling was genomic DNA. TCRdb reanalysed the reads using MiXCR and keeps one entry per CDR3 protein. The sample has 200,000 or so distinct CDR3 sequences, about 60% seen once. Individuals selected for sequencing had exhibited CD8+CD57+ cell expansion on flow cytometry. The sample was sorted CD4+, CD8+, or CD8+CD57+ T cells (not recorded which) from PBMCs. These receptors all stem from a human donor with aplastic anemia.

V is TRBV7-6 and J is TRBJ2-2, with TRBD1 matching 9 bases. The CDR3 loop spans 14 amino acids. V shed 5 bases, J shed 7 bases, and the junction held 5 bases outside the gene matches. Germline V lookup: CDR1 SGHVS, CDR2 FNYEAQ. The CDR3 spells CASSPGQGHGELFF. The CDR3 region has the DNA TGTGCCAGCAGCCCGGGACAGGGACACGGGGAGCTGTTTTTT. The full variable domain, rest sourced from reference TRBV7-6 and TRBJ2-2, is GAGVSQSPRYKVTKRGQDVALRCDPISGHVSLYWYRQALGQGPEFLTYFNYEAQQDKSGLPNDRFSAERPEGSISTLTIQRTEQRDSAMYRCASSPGQGHGELFFGEGSRLTVL.

This sequence joins TRBV20-1 and TRBJ2-7; TRBD1 might be the D (7 bases). The CDR3 contains 16 residues. The germline V gene encodes CDR1 DFQATT and CDR2 SNEGSKA (reference sequence). Trimming cost V 6 bases and J 2 bases, with 23 bases left between them. The CDR3 loop reads CSAGGRGSIRAYEQYF. The CDR3 DNA reads TGCAGTGCCGGGGGCAGGGGGTCAATTAGGGCCTACGAGCAGTACTTC.

The CDR3 sequence is CASRLGTSAITDTQYF. CDR3 DNA sequence: TGTGCCAGCCGCCTCGGGACTAGCGCTATCACAGATACGCAGTATTTT. This rearrangement joins TRBV25-1 to TRBJ2-3, with 10 bases lining up with TRBD2. This CDR3 contains 16 residues. J lost 2 bases, V lost 8 bases, and 10 bases had no gene match. In germline, CDR1 is MGHDK, CDR2 SYGVNS.

The chain's CDR3 is CASSEQGSNYGYTF. The CDR3 region has the DNA TGTGCCAGCAGTGAACAAGGATCTAACTATGGCTACACCTTC. This chain joins TRBV6-1 and TRBJ1-2, with unresolved D. Germline loops: CDR1 MNHNS, CDR2 SASEGT. Trimming took 2 bases from V and 0 from J, leaving 7 bases between them. This CDR3 has 14 residues.

Here the CDR3 DNA reads TGTGCCAGCAGCCTGGGACATGGGGAAAAACTGTTTTTT. It specifies CASSLGHGEKLFF. This chain joins TRBV7-8 and TRBJ1-4; possibly TRBD1 for D (6 bases). This CDR3 has 13 amino acids. V lost 5 bases to trimming and J lost 8 bases, with 12 bases between them. Germline CDR1 SGHVS, CDR2 FQNEAQ.

The chain is built from TRBV20-1 and TRBJ2-3; 10 bases agree with TRBD2. Germline CDR1 and CDR2: DFQATT and SNEGSKA (reference sequence). The CDR3 has 14 amino acids. Losses at the gene ends were 8 bases for V and 1 base for J; bases not matched to a gene: 6. CDR3 loop: CSYVLAGGTDTQYF. The CDR3 nucleotides are TGCAGTTACGTCCTAGCGGGGGGCACAGATACGCAGTATTTT.

The chain couples TRBV10-3 to TRBJ2-7, with 8 bases fitting TRBD1. The CDR3 has 13 residues. The junction had 6 bases not matched to a gene; V was cut back by 7 bases and J by 4 bases. The germline CDR1 and CDR2 sequences are ENHRY and SYGVKD. The CDR3 spells CAINTGGMYEQYF. The CDR3 nucleotides are TGTGCCATCAACACAGGGGGAATGTACGAGCAGTACTTC.

Only a few counts were recorded for this clonotype. The rearrangement links TRBV7-9 to TRBJ2-7, with TRBD1 identical over 8 bases. Trimming removed 5 bases from V and 6 bases from J; junction bases left unmatched: 9. Germline CDR1 and CDR2: SEHNR and FQNEAQ (reference sequence). The length of the CDR3 is 14 residues. The CDR3 DNA reads TGTGCCAGCAGCCTCGGACAGGGTATCACCGAGCAGTACTTC. Its protein product is CASSLGQGITEQYF. Supplemented by reference TRBV7-9 and TRBJ2-7, the full variable domain reads DTGVSQNPRHKITKRGQNVTFRCDPISEHNRLYWYRQTLGQGPEFLTYFQNEAQLEKSRLLSDRFSAERPKGSFSTLEIQRTEQGDSAMYLCASSLGQGITEQYFGPGTRLTVT.

This clonotype was picked up a small number of times. The gene calls are TRBV15 and TRBJ1-2; 7 bases line up with TRBD1. Germline CDR1 reads LNHNV; CDR2 reads YYDKDF (reference sequence). The CDR3 runs 14 residues. Unmatched junction bases numbered 2, after V lost 0 bases and J lost 4 bases. The CDR3 region is CATSRDHRGYGYTF. DNA for the CDR3: TGTGCCACCAGCAGAGATCACAGGGGCTATGGCTACACCTTC.

The chain uses TRBV10-3 and TRBJ1-2, with D possibly being TRBD1 (5 bases). The CDR3 has 12 residues. Trimming left V 2 bases short and J 4 bases short, with 5 bases between. The V gene's germline CDR1 is ENHRY and CDR2 SYGVKD. CDR3 region: CAISETGYGYTF. The CDR3 DNA reads as TGTGCCATCAGTGAGACAGGCTATGGCTACACCTTC.

As for this clonotype: The junction departs from the called germline gene at one end, perhaps through a read error. The genes are TRBV12-3 or TRBV12-4 and TRBJ2-7, with 8 bases aligning to TRBD1. This CDR3 spans 14 amino acids. CDR3 region: CASSLEPGGYGQYF. As DNA, the CDR3 is TGTGCCAGCAGCTTAGAGCCAGGGGGCTACGGGCAGTACTTC.

The chain combines TRBV6-5 with TRBJ2-7; 9 bases agree with TRBD1. Per germline, CDR1 MNHEY and CDR2 SVGAGI. With V trimmed by 6 bases and J by 2 bases, 8 bases remained unmatched. The CDR3 spans 15 residues. CDR3 sequence: CASSSRTGVPYEQYF. Here the CDR3 DNA reads TGTGCCAGCAGCTCAAGGACAGGGGTCCCCTACGAGCAGTACTTC.

The rearrangement links TRBV12-3 or TRBV12-4 to TRBJ1-2; tentatively, D is TRBD1 (5 bases). The length of the CDR3 is 10 residues. V lost 8 bases, J lost 12 bases, and 13 bases lay in between. The CDR3 nucleotides read TGTGCCAGCGGGGGTTCTGGAAACACCTTC. Translated: CASGGSGNTF.

This sequence joins TRBV2 and TRBJ1-4, with a tentative D call TRBD1 (6 bases). The CDR3 loop spans 15 amino acids. The germline V gene encodes CDR1 SNHLY and CDR2 FYNNEI. The ends were cut back, 4 bases at V and 5 bases at J, with 14 bases in the middle. CDR3 bases: TGTGCCAGCAGTGCGGGGGGCTCGGGGAATGAAAAACTGTTTTTT. It encodes CASSAGGSGNEKLFF.

The V gene is TRBV28, the J gene TRBJ1-2; perhaps TRBD1 as D (5 bases). V was clipped by 3 bases and J by 4 bases, with 9 bases between them. CDR1 is MDHEN, CDR2 SYDVKM, per germline. This CDR3 comprises 13 residues. This chain's CDR3 is CASSLGGVYGYTF. The CDR3 nucleotides are TGTGCCAGCAGTTTGGGGGGGGTCTATGGCTACACCTTC.

The chain carries TRBV24-1 and TRBJ1-5; weak D call: TRBD1 (6 bases). This CDR3 comprises 15 residues. Trimming removed 3 bases from V and 0 bases from J, with 8 bases in between. Per germline, CDR1 KGHDR and CDR2 SFDVKD. CDR3 region: CATSDGQHSNQPQHF. The CDR3 region has the DNA TGTGCCACCAGTGATGGACAGCATAGCAATCAGCCCCAGCATTTT.

This chain joins TRBV20-1 and TRBJ2-7, with D hard to call. V was pared by 3 bases and J by 1 base, with 4 bases between. The CDR3 totals 11 residues. Looked up from germline, CDR1 is DFQATT and CDR2 is SNEGSKA (reference sequence). The CDR3 coding sequence is TGCAGTGCTAGCTTATCCTACGAGCAGTACTTC. Protein sequence: CSASLSYEQYF.

This clonotype was seen many times. This rearrangement joins TRBV12-3 or TRBV12-4 to TRBJ1-5; no clear D. CDR3 length: 14 residues. Trimming stripped 6 bases from V and 7 bases from J, with 16 bases between. CDR3 residues: CASSFRTALQPQHF. The CDR3 coding sequence is TGTGCCAGCAGCTTTCGGACGGCCCTACAGCCCCAGCATTTT.

This clonotype was seen ten or more times. CDR3 nucleotide sequence: TGTGCCAGCAGTTTAAGGGGGGGTAACGAGCAGTACTTC. It codes for CASSLRGGNEQYF. The chain combines TRBV27 with TRBJ2-7; tentatively, D is TRBD2 (7 bases). The germline V and J ends were trimmed by 2 bases and 5 bases, with 10 bases remaining between them. Germline-derived CDR1 and CDR2 are MNHEY and SMNVEV (reference sequence). The CDR3 is made up of 13 amino acids.

The chain has TRBV20-1 and TRBJ2-3; perhaps TRBD2 as D (5 bases). V was clipped by 6 bases and J by 4 bases, with 26 bases between them. Germline lookup yields CDR1 DFQATT and CDR2 SNEGSKA (reference sequence). CDR3 size: 17 residues. The CDR3, as DNA: TGCAGTGCCAAAGGGCCCGACGAGACCAGAGCGGCAGATACGCAGTATTTT. Translation: CSAKGPDETRAADTQYF.

J is TRBJ2-1 and V is TRBV19; 7 bases are shared with TRBD2. The CDR3 loop spans 15 amino acids. After removal of 3 bases from V and 9 bases from J, the junction contained 11 bases not matched to a gene. Germline CDR1 and CDR2: LNHDA and SQIVND (reference sequence). CDR3: CASSMGRTRGSEQFF. CDR3 nucleotide sequence: TGTGCCAGTAGTATGGGGAGGACTAGAGGATCTGAGCAGTTCTTC.

The chain employs TRBV5-1 and TRBJ2-3; 8 bases fit TRBD1. J was trimmed by 1 base and V by 4 bases; bases with no gene match: 8. The CDR3 has 16 amino acids. Germline CDR1 reads SGHRS; CDR2 reads YFSETQ. DNA for the CDR3: TGCGCCAGCAGCCGCGGACAGGGTATGGGCACAGATACGCAGTATTTT. Its translation: CASSRGQGMGTDTQYF.

Concerning this clonotype: Relative to the germline gene, one junction end is altered; a read error may explain this. The J gene is TRBJ1-4, the V gene TRBV7-6; no clear D. This CDR3 is 16 amino acids long. The germline V gene has CDR1 SGHVS and CDR2 FNYEAQ. CDR3 protein: CANSPRHADLNEKLFF. CDR3 DNA: TGTGCCAACAGCCCGAGACATGCAGACCTTAATGAAAAACTGTTTTTT.